This note documents a single TCR beta chain sequence. The source of the sample is a study of blood T cell repertoires in COVID-19. Study information: Sample material is recorded as cDNA or gDNA derived from T cells, B-cell-depleted T cells, or PBMCs.

Trimming cost V 0 bases and J 7 bases, with 8 bases left between them. The V gene's germline CDR1 is SGHRS and CDR2 YFSETQ. CDR3 length equals 14 residues. Cohort 3 recovered donors had two negative PCRs, clearance, or symptom resolution. Original data processing: Amplification of reference gene primers was used by the study to estimate nucleated cell counts. Repertoires were generated with immunoSEQ multiplex PCR, while TCRdb's copy carries only in-frame clones and drops some. That table supplies the V and J calls and clone size; D and trimming were determined from the DNA. The data contain around 330,000 clones, roughly 90% of them singletons.

The clonotype originates from a man aged 60 to 75 who had recovered from COVID-19. The chain couples TRBV5-1 to TRBJ1-6; no clear D gene. Sequencing input: PBMCs or T cells enriched from blood (not recorded which). CDR3 amino acids: CASSLGEENSPLHF. DNA of the CDR3: TGCGCCAGCAGCTTGGGGGAGGAAAATTCACCCCTCCACTTT. The full variable domain, completed using reference TRBV5-1 and TRBJ1-6, is KAGVTQTPRYLIKTRGQQVTLSCSPISGHRSVSWYQQTPGQGLQFLFEYFSETQRNKGNFPGRFSGRQFSNSRSEMNVSTLELGDSALYLCASSLGEENSPLHFGNGTRLTVT.